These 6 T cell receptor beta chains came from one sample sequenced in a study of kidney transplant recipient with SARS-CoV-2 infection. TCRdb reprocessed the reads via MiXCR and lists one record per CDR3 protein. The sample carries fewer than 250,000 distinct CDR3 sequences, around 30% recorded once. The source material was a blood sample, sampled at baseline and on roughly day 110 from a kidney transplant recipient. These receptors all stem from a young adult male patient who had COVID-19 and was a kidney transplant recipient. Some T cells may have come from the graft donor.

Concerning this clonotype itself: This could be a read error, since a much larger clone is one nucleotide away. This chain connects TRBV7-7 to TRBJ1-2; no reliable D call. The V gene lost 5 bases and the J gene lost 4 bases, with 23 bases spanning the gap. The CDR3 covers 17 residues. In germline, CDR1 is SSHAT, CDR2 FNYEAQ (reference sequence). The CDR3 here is CASSGDDKCRKTYGYTF. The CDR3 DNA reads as TGTGCCAGCAGCGGGGATGATAAGTGCCGAAAGACCTATGGCTACACCTTC.

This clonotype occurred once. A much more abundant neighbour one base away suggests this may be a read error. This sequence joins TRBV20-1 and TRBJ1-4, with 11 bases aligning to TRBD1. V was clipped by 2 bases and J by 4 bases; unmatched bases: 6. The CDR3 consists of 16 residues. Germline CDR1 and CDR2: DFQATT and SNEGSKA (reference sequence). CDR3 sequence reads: CSARMGQGVGNEKLFF. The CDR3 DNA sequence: TGCAGTGCTAGAATGGGACAGGGGGTGGGTAATGAAAAACTGTTTTTT.

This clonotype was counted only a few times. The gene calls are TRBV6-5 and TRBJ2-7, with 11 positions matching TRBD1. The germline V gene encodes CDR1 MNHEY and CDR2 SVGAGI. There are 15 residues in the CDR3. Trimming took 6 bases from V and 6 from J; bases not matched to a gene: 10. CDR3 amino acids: CASSKDRGQVCEQYF. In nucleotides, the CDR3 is TGTGCCAGCAGCAAGGACAGGGGGCAGGTTTGCGAGCAGTACTTC.

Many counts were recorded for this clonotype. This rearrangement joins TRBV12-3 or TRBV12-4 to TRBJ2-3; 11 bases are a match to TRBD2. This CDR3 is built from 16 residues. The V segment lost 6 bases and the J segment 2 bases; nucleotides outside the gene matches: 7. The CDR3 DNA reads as TGTGCCAGCAGCTATGGGACTAGCGGACCCACAGATACGCAGTATTTT. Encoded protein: CASSYGTSGPTDTQYF.

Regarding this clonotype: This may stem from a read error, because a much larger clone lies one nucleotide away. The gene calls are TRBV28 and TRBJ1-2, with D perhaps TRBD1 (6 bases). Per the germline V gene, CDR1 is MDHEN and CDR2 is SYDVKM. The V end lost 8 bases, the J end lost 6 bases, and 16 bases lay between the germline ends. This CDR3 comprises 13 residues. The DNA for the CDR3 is TGTGCCAGCCTGGGACGGGGGCAGGATGGCTACACCTTC. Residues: CASLGRGQDGYTF.

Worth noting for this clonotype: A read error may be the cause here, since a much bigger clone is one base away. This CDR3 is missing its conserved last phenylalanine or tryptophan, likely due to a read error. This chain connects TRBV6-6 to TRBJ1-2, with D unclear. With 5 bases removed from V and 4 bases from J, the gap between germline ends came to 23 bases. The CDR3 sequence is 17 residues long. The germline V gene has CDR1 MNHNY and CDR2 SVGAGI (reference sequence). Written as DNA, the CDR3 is TGTGCCAGCAGTAAGAACATAGGTGGGAGAAAGACCTATGGCTACACCCTC. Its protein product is CASSKNIGGRKTYGYTL.